The entry that follows covers one T cell receptor beta chain sequence. Its antigen is not known. This sample is part of a study of cytomegalovirus exposure and HLA in healthy donors. Study details: The 95 to 150 validation repertoires, a later analysis reported, used the same platform as the approximately 700 first-cohort repertoires. Study-level results: The classifier reportedly diagnosed cytomegalovirus status with high sensitivity and specificity. Researchers counted 150 to 200 TCR beta chains as cytomegalovirus-associated. In vitro data verified a few CMV-associated chains as specific for CMV antigens.

Measured with immunoSEQ multiplex PCR; TCRdb has only the in-frame clones, and not every one. The sample has roughly 70,000 clones, about 93% seen once; the top ten hold about 1.6%. The germline gives CDR1 MDHEN, CDR2 SYDVKM. Trimming left V 2 bases short and J 6 bases short, with 8 bases between. CDR3 length equals 12 residues. This chain links TRBV28 with TRBJ2-7; the D gene is possibly TRBD2 (6 bases). The TCR originated in a young man in good health and CMV-seropositive. Sequenced input: PBMCs. The CDR3 sequence: CASSLRGGEQYF. In DNA, the CDR3 is TGTGCCAGCAGTTTACGGGGAGGCGAGCAGTACTTC.